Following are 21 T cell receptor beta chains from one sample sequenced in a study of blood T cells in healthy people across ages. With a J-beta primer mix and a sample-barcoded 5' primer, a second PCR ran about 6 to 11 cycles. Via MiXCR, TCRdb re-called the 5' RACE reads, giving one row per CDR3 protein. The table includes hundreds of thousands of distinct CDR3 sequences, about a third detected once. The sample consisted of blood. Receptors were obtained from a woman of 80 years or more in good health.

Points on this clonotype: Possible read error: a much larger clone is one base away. The CDR3 reads CASSRGLAGVNNEQYF. The CDR3 DNA follows: TGTGCCAGCAGTCGGGGACTAGCGGGGGTCAACAATGAGCAGTACTTC. The chain carries TRBV27 and TRBJ2-5; 14 bases line up with TRBD2. From germline, CDR1 is MNHEY and CDR2 SMNVEV (reference sequence). The length of the CDR3 is 16 residues. V shed 5 bases and J 11 bases; nucleotides not matched to a gene: 13.

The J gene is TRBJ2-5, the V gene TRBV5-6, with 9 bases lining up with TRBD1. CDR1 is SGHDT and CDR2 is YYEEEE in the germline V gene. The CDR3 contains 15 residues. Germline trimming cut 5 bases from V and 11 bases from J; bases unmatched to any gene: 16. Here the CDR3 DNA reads TGTGCCAGCAGTCCCGGGGACAGGGCGGACAATGAACAGTACTTC. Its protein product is CASSPGDRADNEQYF.

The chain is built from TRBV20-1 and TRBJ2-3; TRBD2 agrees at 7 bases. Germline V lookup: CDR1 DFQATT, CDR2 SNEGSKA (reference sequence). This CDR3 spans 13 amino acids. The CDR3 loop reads CSVRDYRADTQYF. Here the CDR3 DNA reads TGCAGCGTCCGGGACTACCGGGCAGATACGCAGTATTTT.

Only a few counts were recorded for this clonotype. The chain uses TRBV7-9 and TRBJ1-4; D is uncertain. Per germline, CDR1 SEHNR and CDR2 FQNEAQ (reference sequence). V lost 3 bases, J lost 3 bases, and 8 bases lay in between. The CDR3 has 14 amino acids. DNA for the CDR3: TGTGCCAGCAGCTTCTCCGGCCCTAATGAAAAACTGTTTTTT. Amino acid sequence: CASSFSGPNEKLFF.

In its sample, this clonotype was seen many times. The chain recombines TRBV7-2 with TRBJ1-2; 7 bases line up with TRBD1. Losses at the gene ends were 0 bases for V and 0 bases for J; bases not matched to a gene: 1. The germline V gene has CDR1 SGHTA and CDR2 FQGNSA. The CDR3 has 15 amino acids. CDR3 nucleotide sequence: TGTGCCAGCAGCTTAGCGGACAGGACTAACTATGGCTACACCTTC. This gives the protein CASSLADRTNYGYTF.

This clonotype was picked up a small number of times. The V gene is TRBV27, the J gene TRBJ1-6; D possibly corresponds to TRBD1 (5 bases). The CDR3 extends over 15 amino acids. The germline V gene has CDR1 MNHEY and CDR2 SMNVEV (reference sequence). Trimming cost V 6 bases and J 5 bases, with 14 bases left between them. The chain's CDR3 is CASSTSGRDNSPLHF. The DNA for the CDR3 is TGTGCCAGCAGCACTTCAGGGCGGGATAATTCACCCCTCCACTTT.

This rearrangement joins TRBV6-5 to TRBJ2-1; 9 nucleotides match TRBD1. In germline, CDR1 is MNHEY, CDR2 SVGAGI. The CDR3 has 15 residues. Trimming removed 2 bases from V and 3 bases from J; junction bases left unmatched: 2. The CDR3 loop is CASSYVTGGYNEQFF. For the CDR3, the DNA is TGTGCCAGCAGTTACGTGACAGGGGGCTACAATGAGCAGTTCTTC.

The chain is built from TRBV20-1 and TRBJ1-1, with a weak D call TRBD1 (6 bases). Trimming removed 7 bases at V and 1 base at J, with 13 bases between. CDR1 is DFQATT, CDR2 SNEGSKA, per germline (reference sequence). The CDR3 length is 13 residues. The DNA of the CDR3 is TGCAGTGGGAGGACAGAGCAGAACACTGAAGCTTTCTTT. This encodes CSGRTEQNTEAFF.

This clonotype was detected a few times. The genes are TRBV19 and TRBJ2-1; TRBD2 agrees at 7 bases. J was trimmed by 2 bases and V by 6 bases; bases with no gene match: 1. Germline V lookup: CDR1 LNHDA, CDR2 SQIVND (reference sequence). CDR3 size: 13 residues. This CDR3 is CASSRGAYNEQFF. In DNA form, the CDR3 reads TGTGCCAGTAGCCGGGGGGCCTACAATGAGCAGTTCTTC.

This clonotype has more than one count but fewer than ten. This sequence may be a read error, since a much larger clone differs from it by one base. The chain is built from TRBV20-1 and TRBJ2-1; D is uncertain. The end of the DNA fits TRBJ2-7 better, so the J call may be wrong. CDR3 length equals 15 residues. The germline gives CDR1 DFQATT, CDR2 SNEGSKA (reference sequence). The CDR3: CSARRPESSYNEQYF. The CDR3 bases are TGCAGTGCTAGACGTCCAGAGAGCTCCTACAATGAGCAGTACTTC.

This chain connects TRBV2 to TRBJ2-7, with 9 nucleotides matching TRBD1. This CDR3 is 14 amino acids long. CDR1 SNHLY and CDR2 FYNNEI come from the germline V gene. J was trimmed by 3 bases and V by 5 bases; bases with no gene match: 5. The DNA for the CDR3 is TGTGCCAGCAGTAGACAGGGGGTTAGCTACGAGCAGTACTTC. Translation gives CASSRQGVSYEQYF.

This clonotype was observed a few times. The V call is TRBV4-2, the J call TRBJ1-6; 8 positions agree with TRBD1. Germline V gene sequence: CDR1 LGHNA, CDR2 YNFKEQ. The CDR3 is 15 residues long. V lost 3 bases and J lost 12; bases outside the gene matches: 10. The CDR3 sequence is CASSQSGTGGLPLHF. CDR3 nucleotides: TGTGCCAGCAGCCAGTCCGGGACAGGAGGTCTACCCCTCCACTTT.

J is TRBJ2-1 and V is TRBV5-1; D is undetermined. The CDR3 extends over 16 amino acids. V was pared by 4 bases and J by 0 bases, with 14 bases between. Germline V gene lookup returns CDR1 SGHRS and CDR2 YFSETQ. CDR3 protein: CASSPEARSSYNEQFF. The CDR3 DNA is TGCGCCAGCAGCCCCGAGGCGAGAAGCTCCTACAATGAGCAGTTCTTC.

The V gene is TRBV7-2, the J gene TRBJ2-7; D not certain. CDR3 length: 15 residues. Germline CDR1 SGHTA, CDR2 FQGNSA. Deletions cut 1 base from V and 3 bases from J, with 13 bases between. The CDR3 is CASSLGDWIRYEQYF. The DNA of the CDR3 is TGTGCCAGCAGCTTAGGAGACTGGATTCGCTACGAGCAGTACTTC.

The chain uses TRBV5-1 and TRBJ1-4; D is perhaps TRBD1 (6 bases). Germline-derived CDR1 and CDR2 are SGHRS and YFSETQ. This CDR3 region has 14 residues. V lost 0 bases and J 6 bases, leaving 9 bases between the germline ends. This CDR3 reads CASSLGRGDEKLFF. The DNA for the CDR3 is TGCGCCAGCAGCTTGGGCAGGGGAGATGAAAAACTGTTTTTT.

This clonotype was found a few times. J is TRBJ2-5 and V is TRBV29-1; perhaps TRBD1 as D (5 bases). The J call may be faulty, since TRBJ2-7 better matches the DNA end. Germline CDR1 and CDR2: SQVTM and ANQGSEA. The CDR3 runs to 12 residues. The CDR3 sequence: CSVVGQGYEQYF. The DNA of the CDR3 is TGCAGCGTTGTGGGGCAAGGCTACGAGCAGTACTTC.

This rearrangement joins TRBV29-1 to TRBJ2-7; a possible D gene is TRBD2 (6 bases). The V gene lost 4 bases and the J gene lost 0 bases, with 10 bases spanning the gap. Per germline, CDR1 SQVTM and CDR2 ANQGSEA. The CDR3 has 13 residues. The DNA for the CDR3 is TGCAGCGTTGTACGGGGGACCTCCTACGAGCAGTACTTC. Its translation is CSVVRGTSYEQYF.

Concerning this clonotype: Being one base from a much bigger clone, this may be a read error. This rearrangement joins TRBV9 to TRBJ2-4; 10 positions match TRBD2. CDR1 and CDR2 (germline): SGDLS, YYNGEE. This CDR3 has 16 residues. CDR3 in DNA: TGTGTCAGCAGCGAAAGCGGGGGGGCGTACAAAAACATTCAGTACTTC. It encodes CVSSESGGAYKNIQYF.

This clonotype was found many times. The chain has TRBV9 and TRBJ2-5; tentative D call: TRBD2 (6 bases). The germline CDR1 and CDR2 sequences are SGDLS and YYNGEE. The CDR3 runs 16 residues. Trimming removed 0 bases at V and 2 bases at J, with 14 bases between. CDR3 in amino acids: CASSVVSGSTQETQYF. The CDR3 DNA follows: TGTGCCAGCAGCGTAGTTAGCGGTTCAACGCAAGAGACCCAGTACTTC.

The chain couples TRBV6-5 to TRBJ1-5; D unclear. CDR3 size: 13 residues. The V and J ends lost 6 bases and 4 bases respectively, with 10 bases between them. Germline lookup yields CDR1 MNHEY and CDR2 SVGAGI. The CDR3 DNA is TGTGCCAGCAGGTACGCCCTGAATCAGCCCCAGCATTTT. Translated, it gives CASRYALNQPQHF.

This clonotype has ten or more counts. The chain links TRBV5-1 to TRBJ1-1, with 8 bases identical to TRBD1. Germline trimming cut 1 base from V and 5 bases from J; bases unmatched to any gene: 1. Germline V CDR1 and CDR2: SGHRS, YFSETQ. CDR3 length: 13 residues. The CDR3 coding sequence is TGCGCCAGCAGCTTGAGACAGGGGACTGAAGCTTTCTTT. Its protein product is CASSLRQGTEAFF.